This paragraph reports one T cell receptor (beta chain). Its specificity is not known. PCR was performed using 60 Vbeta and 13 Jbeta primers. Assay: immunoSEQ multiplex PCR; the TCRdb copy retains only in-frame clones and omits some. The ten most abundant clones cover around 1.9% of a sample with about 34,000 clones. These data come from a study of cytomegalovirus exposure and HLA in healthy donors. Regarding the study as a whole: DRB1 showed the most TCR associations and HLA-C the fewest in a later analysis, as rates varied by HLA locus. Researchers reported in a later analysis that common viral pathogens appeared linked to several top clusters. Most TCR sequences were rare, but some public TCRs occurred in many donors.

CDR1 is LGHNT, CDR2 FRNRAP, per germline. V was shortened by 2 bases and J by 5 bases, with 6 bases between the two germline ends. This CDR3 has 12 amino acids. What was sequenced was PBMCs. The clonotype was recovered from a woman between 35 and 50 years old in good health and CMV-seropositive. This chain uses TRBV12-5 with TRBJ2-5; no reliable D call. CDR3 in amino acids: CASGLNGETQYF. CDR3 in DNA: TGTGCTAGTGGTTTGAACGGGGAGACCCAGTACTTC.